This T cell receptor (beta chain) was documented in a study of control samples from healthy donors and cancer patients. Looked up from germline, CDR1 is KGHSH and CDR2 is LQKENI. The CDR3 spans 14 residues. Trimming left V 0 bases short and J 1 base short, with 6 bases between. Sequencing used immunoSEQ multiplex PCR; TCRdb keeps in-frame clones, though not all of them. Among about 120,000 clones listed, approximately 92% were seen once. In its sample, this clone was seen a few times. The V call is TRBV18, the J call TRBJ1-2; D gene ambiguous. Input material: PBMCs. This TCR was sampled from a man at least 80 years old with head and neck cancer. The CDR3 DNA reads TGTGCCAGCTCACCACCCGGAAGTAACTATGGCTACACCTTC. As protein: CASSPPGSNYGYTF. The full variable domain, rest sourced from reference TRBV18 and TRBJ1-2, is NAGVMQNPRHLVRRRGQEARLRCSPMKGHSHVYWYRQLPEEGLKFMVYLQKENIIDESGMPKERFSAEFPKEGPSILRIQQVVRGDSAAYFCASSPPGSNYGYTFGSGTRLTVV.